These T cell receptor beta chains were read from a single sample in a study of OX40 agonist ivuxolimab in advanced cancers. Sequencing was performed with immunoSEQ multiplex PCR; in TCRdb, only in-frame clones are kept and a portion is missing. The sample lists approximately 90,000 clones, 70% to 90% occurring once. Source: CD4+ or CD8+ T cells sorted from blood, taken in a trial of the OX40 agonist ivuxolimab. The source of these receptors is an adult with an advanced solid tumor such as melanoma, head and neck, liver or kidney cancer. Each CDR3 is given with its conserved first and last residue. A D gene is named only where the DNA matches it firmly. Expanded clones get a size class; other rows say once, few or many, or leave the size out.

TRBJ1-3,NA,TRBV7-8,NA,CASSFNRGGAGNTIYF,TGTGCCAGCAGCTTTAATCGGGGAGGGGCTGGAAACACCATATATTTT
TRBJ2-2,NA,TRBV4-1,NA,CASSLGGGLVTGELFF,TGCGCCAGCAGCCTGGGGGGAGGATTGGTCACCGGGGAGCTGTTTTTT
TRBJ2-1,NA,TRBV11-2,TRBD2,CASSLMVLAGLNEQFF,TGTGCCAGCAGCTTAATGGTCCTAGCGGGACTAAATGAGCAGTTCTTC
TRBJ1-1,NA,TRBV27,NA,CASSLSAAGGARRAFF,TGTGCCAGCAGTTTATCGGCCGCGGGAGGGGCAAGAAGAGCTTTCTTT
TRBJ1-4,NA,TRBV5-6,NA,CASSPRGATNEKLFF,TGTGCCAGCAGCCCCCGGGGAGCAACTAATGAAAAACTGTTTTTT
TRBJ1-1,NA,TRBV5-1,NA,CASSLEPPGEAFF,TGCGCCAGCAGCTTGGAGCCGCCCGGTGAAGCTTTCTTT
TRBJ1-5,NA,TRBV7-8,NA,CASSVIRGHNQPQHF,TGTGCCAGCAGCGTAATCCGGGGACACAATCAGCCCCAGCATTTT
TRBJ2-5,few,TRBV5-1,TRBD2,CASSLRRGGGETQYF,TGCGCCAGCAGCTTGAGGCGGGGGGGCGGAGAGACCCAGTACTTC
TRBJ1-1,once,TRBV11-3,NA,CASSHSWREGNTEAFF,TGTGCCAGCAGCCACTCATGGAGGGAGGGGAACACTGAAGCTTTCTTT
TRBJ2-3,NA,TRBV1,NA,CTSSQDLRRVTDTQYF,TGCACCAGCAGCCAAGATCTTCGCAGGGTCACAGATACGCAGTATTTT
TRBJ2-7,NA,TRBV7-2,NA,CARRKVAGLEQYF,TGTGCCAGACGGAAGGTCGCGGGACTCGAGCAGTACTTC
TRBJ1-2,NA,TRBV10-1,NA,CASSDRTALSQGYTF,TGCGCCAGCAGTGATCGGACAGCTTTGAGCCAGGGCTACACCTTC
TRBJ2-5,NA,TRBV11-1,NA,CASSFEGGETQYF,TGTGCCAGCAGCTTTGAAGGGGGAGAGACCCAGTACTTC
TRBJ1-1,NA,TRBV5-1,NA,CASSWGVGDTEAFF,TGCGCCAGCAGCTGGGGGGTAGGAGACACTGAAGCTTTCTTT
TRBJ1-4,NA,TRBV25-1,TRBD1,CASTGVEKLFF,TGTGCCAGTACAGGGGTTGAAAAACTGTTTTTT
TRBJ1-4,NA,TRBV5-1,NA,CASSPTVTNEKLFF,TGCGCCAGCAGCCCGACGGTTACTAATGAAAAACTGTTTTTT
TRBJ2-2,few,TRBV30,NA,CAWRDLIGTGELFF,TGTGCCTGGAGAGACCTTATCGGCACCGGGGAGCTGTTTTTT
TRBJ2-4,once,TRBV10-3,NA,CAISEQASLDKNIQYF,TGTGCCATCAGTGAGCAGGCATCACTTGATAAAAACATTCAGTACTTC
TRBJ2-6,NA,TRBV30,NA,CACPKGEANVLTF,TGTGCCTGCCCTAAGGGGGAGGCCAACGTCCTGACTTTC
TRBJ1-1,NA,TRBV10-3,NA,CAISTRGKLNTEAFF,TGTGCCATCAGTACCCGGGGGAAATTGAACACTGAAGCTTTCTTT
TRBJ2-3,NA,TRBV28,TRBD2,CASSHPPNTSGRFTDTQYF,TGTGCCAGCAGTCACCCCCCAAATACTAGCGGGAGGTTCACAGATACGCAGTATTTT
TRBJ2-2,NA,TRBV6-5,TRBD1,CASSLDRGDTGELFF,TGTGCCAGCAGTTTGGACAGGGGCGACACCGGGGAGCTGTTTTTT
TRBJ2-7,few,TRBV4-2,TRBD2,CASSQTIPRTSGGLSSYEQYF,TGTGCCAGCAGCCAAACGATACCCAGGACTAGCGGGGGGCTCAGCTCCTACGAGCAGTACTTC
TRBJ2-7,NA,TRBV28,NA,CASSLPTEGPDEQYF,TGTGCCAGCAGTTTACCCACTGAGGGTCCGGACGAGCAGTACTTC
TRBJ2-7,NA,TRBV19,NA,CASSIRAGLGYEQYF,TGTGCCAGTAGTATACGGGCGGGGTTGGGCTACGAGCAGTACTTC
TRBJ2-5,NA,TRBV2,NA,CASSEGGETQYF,TGTGCCAGCAGTGAGGGAGGAGAGACCCAGTACTTC
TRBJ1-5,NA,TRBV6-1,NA,CASSPLTGKGPQHF,TGTGCCAGCAGCCCACTTACAGGGAAGGGGCCCCAGCATTTT
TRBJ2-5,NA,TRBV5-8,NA,CASRRVGVGETQYF,TGTGCCAGCAGGCGGGTCGGGGTGGGAGAGACCCAGTACTTC
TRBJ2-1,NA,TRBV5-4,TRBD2,CASSPPSGRPFF,TGTGCCAGCAGCCCTCCTAGCGGGAGGCCGTTCTTC
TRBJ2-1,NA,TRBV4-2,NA,CASSTVGNEQFF,TGTGCCAGCAGTACAGTAGGGAATGAGCAGTTCTTC
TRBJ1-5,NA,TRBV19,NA,CASSIVADNQPQHF,TGTGCCAGTAGTATAGTGGCAGACAATCAGCCCCAGCATTTT
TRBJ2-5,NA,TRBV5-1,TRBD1,CASSWTGTGEETQYF,TGCGCCAGCAGCTGGACCGGGACAGGGGAAGAGACCCAGTACTTC
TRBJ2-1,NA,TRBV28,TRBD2,CAARLAGSYNEQFF,TGTGCCGCTCGACTAGCGGGCTCCTACAATGAGCAGTTCTTC
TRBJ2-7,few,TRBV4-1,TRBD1,CASSPGTGQGYEQYF,TGCGCCAGCAGCCCGGGTACCGGACAGGGTTACGAGCAGTACTTC
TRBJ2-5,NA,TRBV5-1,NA,CASRVQVGNQETQYF,TGCGCCAGCCGGGTCCAGGTAGGCAACCAAGAGACCCAGTACTTC
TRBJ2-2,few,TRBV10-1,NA,CASSESGTGNPNTGELFF,TGCGCCAGCAGTGAGTCGGGAACAGGGAATCCGAACACCGGGGAGCTGTTTTTT
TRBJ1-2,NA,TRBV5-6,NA,CASRMKGRQILYGYTF,TGTGCCAGCAGAATGAAGGGGAGGCAAATCCTCTATGGCTACACCTTC
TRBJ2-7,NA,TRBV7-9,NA,CASSATSYEQYF,TGTGCCAGCAGCGCAACTAGCTACGAGCAGTACTTC
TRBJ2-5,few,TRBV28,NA,CASTRTRETQYF,TGTGCCAGCACTAGGACCCGGGAGACCCAGTACTTC
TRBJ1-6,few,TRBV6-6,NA,CASTQLQGGNSPLHF,TGTGCCAGCACTCAATTACAGGGAGGAAATTCACCCCTCCACTTT
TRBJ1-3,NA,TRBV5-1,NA,CASSLSGQSSGNTIYF,TGCGCCAGCAGCTTAAGCGGACAGAGCTCTGGAAACACCATATATTTT
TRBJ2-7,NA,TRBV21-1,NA,CASSSRSLHDISYSYEQYF,TGTGCCAGCAGCTCGAGATCCCTCCATGACATCTCCTACTCCTACGAGCAGTACTTC
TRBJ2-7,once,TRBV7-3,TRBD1,CASSLNRGYEQYF,TGTGCCAGCAGCTTAAACAGGGGGTACGAGCAGTACTTC
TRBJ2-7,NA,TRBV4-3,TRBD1,CASSQARDSSYEQYF,TGCGCCAGCAGTCAAGCCCGGGACAGCTCCTACGAGCAGTACTTC
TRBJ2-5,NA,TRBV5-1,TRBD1,CASSRGAGGVETQYF,TGCGCCAGCAGCCGGGGTGCAGGGGGCGTGGAGACCCAGTACTTC
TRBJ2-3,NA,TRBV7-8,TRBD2,CAGTSGNTDTQYF,TGTGCCGGGACTAGCGGGAACACAGATACGCAGTATTTT
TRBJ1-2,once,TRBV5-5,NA,CASSLGGQAYGYTF,TGTGCCAGCAGCTTGGGAGGGCAGGCGTATGGCTACACCTTC
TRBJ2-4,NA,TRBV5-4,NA,CASSFILLGKNIQYF,TGTGCCAGCAGCTTCATCCTGTTGGGGAAAAACATTCAGTACTTC